This paragraph covers one T cell receptor beta chain sequence. Its antigen is unidentified. Then a second PCR, running roughly 7 to 11 cycles, was carried out with a sample-barcoded 5' primer and a J-beta primer mix. TCRdb processed the 5' RACE reads anew with MiXCR; each CDR3 protein has one entry. The data contain around 1.7 million distinct CDR3 sequences, roughly 30% of them seen just once; the ten biggest clones take up more than 6%. These data are taken from a study of blood T cells in healthy people across ages. Study outcomes and limitations: As naive T cell percentage varied, TCR beta diversity correlated strongly with it. Naive CD4+ cells and diversity were both higher in long-lived donors than in aged donors.

Sample: blood. The receptor was derived from a woman aged 30 to 39 in good health.

CDR3 DNA: TGCAGTGCACGGGACAGGGTGTCCTACAATGAGCAGTTCTTC. Translated, it gives CSARDRVSYNEQFF. The chain recombines TRBV20-1 with TRBJ2-1, with 9 positions matching TRBD1. J was trimmed by 1 base and V by 6 bases; bases with no gene match: 4. The CDR3 length is 14 residues. CDR1 and CDR2 (germline): DFQATT, SNEGSKA (reference sequence).